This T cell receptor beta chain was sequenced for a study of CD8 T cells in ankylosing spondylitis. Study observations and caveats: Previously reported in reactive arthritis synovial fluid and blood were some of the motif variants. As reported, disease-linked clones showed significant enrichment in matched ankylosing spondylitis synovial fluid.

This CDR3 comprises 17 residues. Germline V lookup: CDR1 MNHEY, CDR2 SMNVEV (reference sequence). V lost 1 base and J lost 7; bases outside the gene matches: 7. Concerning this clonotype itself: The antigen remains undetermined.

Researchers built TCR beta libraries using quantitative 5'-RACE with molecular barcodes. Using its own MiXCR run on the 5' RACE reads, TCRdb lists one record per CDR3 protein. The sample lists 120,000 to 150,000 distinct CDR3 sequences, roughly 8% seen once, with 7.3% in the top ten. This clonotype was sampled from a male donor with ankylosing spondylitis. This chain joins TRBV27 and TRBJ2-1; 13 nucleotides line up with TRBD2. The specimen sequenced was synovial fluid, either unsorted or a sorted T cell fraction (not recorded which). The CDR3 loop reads CASSLLSGTSGVNEQFF. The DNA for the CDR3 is TGTGCCAGCAGTTTATTATCCGGGACTAGCGGGGTAAATGAGCAGTTCTTC.